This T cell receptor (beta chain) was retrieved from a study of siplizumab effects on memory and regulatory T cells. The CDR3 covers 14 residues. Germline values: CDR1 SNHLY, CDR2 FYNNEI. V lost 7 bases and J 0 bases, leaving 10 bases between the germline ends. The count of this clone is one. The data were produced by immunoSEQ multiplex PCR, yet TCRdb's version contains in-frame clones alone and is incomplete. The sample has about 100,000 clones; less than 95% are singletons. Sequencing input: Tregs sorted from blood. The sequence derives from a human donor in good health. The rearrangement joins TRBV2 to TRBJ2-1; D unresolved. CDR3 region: CASKAPSSYNEQFF. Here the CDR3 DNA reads TGTGCCAGCAAAGCGCCCAGCTCCTACAATGAGCAGTTCTTC.